Below, one TCR beta chain is given with its context. Germline V gene lookup returns CDR1 SGHTA and CDR2 FQGNSA. V lost 5 bases and J 3 bases, leaving 10 bases between the germline ends. The CDR3 sequence is 13 residues long. This sample was included in a study of blood T cell repertoires in COVID-19. In the study overall: PBMCs, B-cell-depleted T cells, or T cells were the source of the cDNA or gDNA that made up the material.

Assay used: immunoSEQ multiplex PCR; TCRdb lists only in-frame clones, some missing. The sample has around 180,000 clones; about 80% are singletons. Sequencing was done on a sample of peripheral blood. This chain joins TRBV7-2 and TRBJ2-5; tentatively, D is TRBD1 (6 bases). This clonotype was sampled from a human donor in a cohort sampled during active COVID-19. CDR3 bases: TGTGCCAGCAGCGAGGGGGAGAAAGAGACCCAGTACTTC. It is translated as CASSEGEKETQYF.